The T cell receptor (beta chain) described here comes from a study of T cell responses to AZD1222 COVID-19 vaccine. Study conclusions and caveats: Unmutated variant regions reportedly attract nearly half of all spike-specific TCRs. An increase in Spike-specific TCR breadth and depth was observed after two AZD1222 doses. No repertoire was sampled before or during the peak T cell response, only after it.

Here immunoSEQ multiplex PCR was the method, and the copy in TCRdb shows in-frame clones only, minus some. The sample includes 96,000 or so clones, 85% to 90% seen only once; the top ten take approximately 27%. V lost 6 bases and J lost 2, with 18 bases in between. This CDR3 contains 16 residues. Per germline, CDR1 LNHDA and CDR2 SQIVND (reference sequence). About this clone: Its target is unknown.

The specimen comprised peripheral blood, sampled on day 0 of AZD1222 vaccination. The rearrangement links TRBV19 to TRBJ2-3, with a possible D match to TRBD2 (6 bases). This clonotype originated in an adult in good health. The CDR3 here is CASRSFGRGLTDTQYF. The CDR3 nucleotides read TGTGCCAGTAGATCTTTTGGGCGGGGTCTCACAGATACGCAGTATTTT.